The rows below give T cell receptor beta chains drawn from one sample of a study of blood T cell repertoires in COVID-19. The repertoire was sequenced with immunoSEQ multiplex PCR; TCRdb's copy has only in-frame clones and lacks some. This repertoire shows 35,000 to 45,000 clones, 81% found once; its top ten account for around two fifths. The sample taken for sequencing was peripheral blood. Receptors originate from a human donor in a cohort sampled during active or convalescent COVID-19. The donor label of this sample is uncertain. CDR3s include the opening cysteine and the closing phenylalanine or tryptophan. Each record gives: D gene, V gene, J gene, clone size, CDR3 protein, CDR3 DNA. A D gene is named only where the DNA matches it firmly. The size field is filled for only some rows; it gives once, few, many or a size class.

d_call: NA
v_call: TRBV19
j_call: TRBJ1-2
clone_size: NA
cdr3_aa: CASRSGGGYGYTF
cdr3_nt: TGTGCCAGTAGATCGGGGGGAGGCTATGGCTACACCTTC

d_call: NA
v_call: TRBV24-1
j_call: TRBJ2-7
clone_size: NA
cdr3_aa: CATGGSAGEQYF
cdr3_nt: TGTGCCACTGGGGGGTCCGCGGGGGAGCAGTACTTC

d_call: NA
v_call: TRBV14
j_call: TRBJ1-5
clone_size: NA
cdr3_aa: CAGRGGSQPQHF
cdr3_nt: TGTGCCGGCCGAGGGGGTAGTCAGCCCCAGCATTTT

d_call: TRBD2
v_call: TRBV5-6
j_call: TRBJ2-5
clone_size: NA
cdr3_aa: CASSLLGEGNQETQYF
cdr3_nt: TGTGCCAGCAGCTTACTAGGGGAGGGGAACCAAGAGACCCAGTACTTC

d_call: NA
v_call: TRBV19
j_call: TRBJ2-7
clone_size: NA
cdr3_aa: CASSIGGGSGYEQYF
cdr3_nt: TGTGCCAGTAGTATAGGTGGCGGGTCGGGCTACGAGCAGTACTTC

d_call: TRBD1
v_call: TRBV7-8
j_call: TRBJ2-7
clone_size: few
cdr3_aa: CASSHQGTGLSYEQYF
cdr3_nt: TGTGCCAGCAGCCACCAAGGGACAGGTCTCTCCTACGAGCAGTACTTC

d_call: NA
v_call: TRBV5-1
j_call: TRBJ2-3
clone_size: NA
cdr3_aa: CASSTLGASDTQYF
cdr3_nt: TGCGCCAGCAGCACCCTGGGGGCTTCAGATACGCAGTATTTT

d_call: TRBD2
v_call: TRBV24-1
j_call: TRBJ2-1
clone_size: NA
cdr3_aa: CATSDLSALAGNYNEQFF
cdr3_nt: TGTGCCACCAGTGATTTATCGGCCTTAGCGGGAAATTACAATGAGCAGTTCTTC

d_call: TRBD2
v_call: TRBV7-6
j_call: TRBJ2-2
clone_size: NA
cdr3_aa: CASSLGSGSLPGELFF
cdr3_nt: TGTGCCAGCAGCTTGGGGAGCGGGAGTCTCCCCGGGGAGCTGTTTTTT

d_call: NA
v_call: TRBV19
j_call: TRBJ1-2
clone_size: NA
cdr3_aa: CASSGETNPRQVDYGYTF
cdr3_nt: TGTGCCAGTAGCGGCGAGACAAACCCCCGGCAAGTTGACTATGGCTACACCTTC

d_call: NA
v_call: TRBV6-6
j_call: TRBJ2-2
clone_size: few
cdr3_aa: CASSKTETGELFF
cdr3_nt: TGTGCCAGCAGCAAGACAGAAACCGGGGAGCTGTTTTTT

d_call: TRBD2
v_call: TRBV10-3
j_call: TRBJ2-3
clone_size: NA
cdr3_aa: CAISDSTSGRATDTQYF
cdr3_nt: TGTGCCATCAGTGATTCGACTAGCGGGAGGGCGACAGATACGCAGTATTTT

d_call: NA
v_call: TRBV28
j_call: TRBJ2-2
clone_size: NA
cdr3_aa: CASSLQGWTGELFF
cdr3_nt: TGTGCCAGCAGTTTACAGGGATGGACCGGGGAGCTGTTTTTT

d_call: NA
v_call: TRBV5-1
j_call: TRBJ1-2
clone_size: NA
cdr3_aa: CASSLGANYGYTF
cdr3_nt: TGCGCCAGCAGCTTGGGGGCGAACTATGGCTACACCTTC

d_call: TRBD1
v_call: TRBV19
j_call: TRBJ1-1
clone_size: NA
cdr3_aa: CASSIATGANTEAFF
cdr3_nt: TGTGCCAGTAGTATCGCGACAGGGGCGAACACTGAAGCTTTCTTT

d_call: NA
v_call: TRBV29-1
j_call: TRBJ2-7
clone_size: NA
cdr3_aa: CSVEPDSYEQYF
cdr3_nt: TGCAGCGTTGAGCCGGACAGCTACGAGCAGTACTTC

d_call: TRBD1
v_call: TRBV12-3/TRBV12-4
j_call: TRBJ1-5
clone_size: NA
cdr3_aa: CASTWGQNQPQHF
cdr3_nt: TGTGCCAGCACCTGGGGACAGAATCAGCCCCAGCATTTT

d_call: TRBD1
v_call: TRBV19
j_call: TRBJ1-1
clone_size: NA
cdr3_aa: CASSTYRGRGAFF
cdr3_nt: TGTGCCAGTAGTACTTACAGGGGGCGTGGAGCTTTCTTT

d_call: TRBD1
v_call: TRBV24-1
j_call: TRBJ2-7
clone_size: NA
cdr3_aa: CATSDPGQGFYF
cdr3_nt: TGTGCCACCAGTGACCCGGGACAGGGGTTCTACTTC

d_call: NA
v_call: TRBV20-1
j_call: TRBJ2-7
clone_size: NA
cdr3_aa: CSASRAVEEQYF
cdr3_nt: TGCAGTGCTAGTCGTGCGGTGGAAGAGCAGTACTTC

d_call: NA
v_call: TRBV4-1
j_call: TRBJ2-4
clone_size: once
cdr3_aa: CASSQEATRAKNIQYF
cdr3_nt: TGCGCCAGCAGCCAAGAGGCAACGAGGGCCAAAAACATTCAGTACTTC

d_call: TRBD2
v_call: TRBV6-2/TRBV6-3
j_call: TRBJ2-2
clone_size: NA
cdr3_aa: CASSYRTSELYTGELFF
cdr3_nt: TGTGCCAGCAGTTACCGGACTAGCGAACTCTACACCGGGGAGCTGTTTTTT

d_call: TRBD1
v_call: TRBV7-9
j_call: TRBJ1-1
clone_size: NA
cdr3_aa: CASKGQVVPEAFF
cdr3_nt: TGTGCCAGCAAAGGACAGGTGGTCCCTGAAGCTTTCTTT

d_call: NA
v_call: TRBV21-1
j_call: TRBJ2-2
clone_size: NA
cdr3_aa: CASSKDDSGLTGELFF
cdr3_nt: TGTGCCAGCAGCAAAGACGATAGCGGGCTCACCGGGGAGCTGTTTTTT

d_call: NA
v_call: TRBV4-1
j_call: TRBJ2-7
clone_size: NA
cdr3_aa: CASSQDSGAREQYF
cdr3_nt: TGCGCCAGCAGCCAAGATTCAGGGGCCAGAGAGCAGTACTTC

d_call: TRBD1
v_call: TRBV28
j_call: TRBJ1-2
clone_size: few
cdr3_aa: CASSLRSRGPGYTF
cdr3_nt: TGTGCCAGCAGTTTACGGAGCAGGGGGCCTGGCTACACCTTC

d_call: NA
v_call: TRBV20-1
j_call: TRBJ2-1
clone_size: NA
cdr3_aa: CSVKRLNEQFF
cdr3_nt: TGCAGTGTGAAGCGCCTCAACGAGCAGTTCTTC